A single sample gave rise to the 27 T cell receptor beta chains below, sequenced in a study of blood T cell repertoires in COVID-19 (dated by TCRdb to 2018 to 2020). The library was produced with the immunoSEQ multiplex PCR assay. TCRdb provides this immuneACCESS table in a form limited to in-frame rearrangements. Some clones are lacking; in checked studies, under half of them reflect an unresolved V gene, and why the rest are absent is not known. The sample records some 150,000 clones, 80% to 90% of which are singletons. The ten most abundant clones make up 7% to 10% of the sample. The sample comprised peripheral blood. The receptor source for this set is a human donor with acute or convalescent COVID-19. The donor label of this sample is uncertain.

The rearrangement links TRBV30 to TRBJ1-3; tentatively, D is TRBD1 (5 bases). The germline V gene has CDR1 GTSNPN and CDR2 SVGIG (reference sequence). Trimming left V 2 bases short and J 2 bases short, with 13 bases between. The CDR3 spans 15 residues. For the CDR3, the DNA is TGTGCCTGGAGTCCGGGACTGGCGACTGGAAACACCATATATTTT. Protein: CAWSPGLATGNTIYF. The full variable domain, with the rest looked up from reference TRBV30 and TRBJ1-3, is SQTIHQWPATLVQPVGSPLSLECTVEGTSNPNLYWYRQAAGRGLQLLFYSVGIGQISSEVPQNLSASRPQDRQFILSSKKLLLSDSGFYLCAWSPGLATGNTIYFGEGSWLTVV.

The chain joins TRBV3-1 (or the pseudogene TRBV3-2) to TRBJ1-4; a possible D gene is TRBD1 (6 bases). Per germline, CDR1 LGHDT and CDR2 YNNKEL (reference sequence). V lost 0 bases, J lost 10 bases, and 12 bases lay in between. There are 14 residues in the CDR3. The CDR3 sequence: CASSQDQGRGKLFF. CDR3 nucleotides: TGTGCCAGCAGCCAAGACCAGGGGAGGGGAAAACTGTTTTTT.

In nucleotides, the CDR3 is TGTGCCAGCAGTCGGGGACAACTCGATACGCAGTATTTT. Its protein is CASSRGQLDTQYF. The chain combines TRBV27 with TRBJ2-3; weak D call: TRBD1 (6 bases). The germline V gene encodes CDR1 MNHEY and CDR2 SMNVEV (reference sequence). Trimming took 5 bases from V and 6 from J, leaving 12 bases between them. The CDR3 loop spans 13 amino acids.

The V call is TRBV5-4, the J call TRBJ1-1; D is possibly TRBD1 (6 bases). The CDR3 consists of 11 residues. V was trimmed by 3 bases and J by 9 bases, leaving 9 bases between them. Germline values: CDR1 SGHNT, CDR2 YYREEE (reference sequence). The CDR3 DNA follows: TGTGCCAGCAGCTCTGGGGGCCAAGCTTTCTTT. Encoded protein: CASSSGGQAFF.

The chain is built from TRBV5-1 and TRBJ1-2, with TRBD1 as a possible D gene (6 bases). Trimming shortened V by 5 bases and J by 8 bases, and 16 bases separated the two germline ends. The CDR3 spans 13 residues. From germline, CDR1 is SGHRS and CDR2 YFSETQ. In DNA, the CDR3 is TGCGCCAGCAGTCCACAGGGAGCGAGCGGCTACACCTTC. Residues: CASSPQGASGYTF.

This clone came up a few times. The J gene is TRBJ1-1, the V gene TRBV7-3; D is undetermined. Germline CDR1 and CDR2: SGHTA and FQGTGA. This CDR3 has 14 amino acids. The ends were cut back, 0 bases at V and 0 bases at J, with 5 bases in the middle. The CDR3 DNA is TGTGCCAGCAGCTTAACACAGATGAACACTGAAGCTTTCTTT. Translated: CASSLTQMNTEAFF.

The V gene is TRBV5-4, the J gene TRBJ1-2, with D possibly matching TRBD1 (5 bases). This CDR3 contains 14 residues. Germline V gene data show CDR1 as SGHNT and CDR2 as YYREEE (reference sequence). V was clipped by 0 bases and J by 2 bases, with 8 bases between them. The CDR3 coding sequence is TGTGCCAGCAGCTTGGGCCGGGGGAACTATGGCTACACCTTC. Protein: CASSLGRGNYGYTF.

This chain connects TRBV30 to TRBJ1-1; D might be TRBD1 (5 bases). CDR3 length: 11 residues. V lost 5 bases and J 6 bases, leaving 10 bases between the germline ends. In germline, CDR1 is GTSNPN, CDR2 SVGIG (reference sequence). This chain's CDR3 is CAWALGAEAFF. DNA of the CDR3: TGTGCCTGGGCTCTAGGGGCTGAAGCTTTCTTT.

This chain joins TRBV13 and TRBJ2-7; D may be TRBD2 (5 bases). Germline loops: CDR1 PRHDT, CDR2 FYEKMQ (reference sequence). The CDR3 has 13 residues. V shed 4 bases and J shed 6 bases, with 13 bases lying between them. The CDR3: CASSSPIGSEQYF. CDR3 sequence (DNA): TGTGCCAGCAGCTCACCAATAGGGAGCGAGCAGTACTTC.

This chain connects TRBV19 to TRBJ1-4, with TRBD1 as a possible D gene (6 bases). V lost 7 bases and J lost 5, with 8 bases in between. Per the germline V gene, CDR1 is LNHDA and CDR2 is SQIVND (reference sequence). This CDR3 is 12 amino acids long. CDR3 residues: CASKRGNEKLFF. DNA for the CDR3: TGTGCCAGTAAAAGGGGGAATGAAAAACTGTTTTTT.

V gene TRBV30 combines with J gene TRBJ1-1, with D hard to call. The CDR3 is made up of 13 amino acids. Trimming stripped 5 bases from V and 10 bases from J, with 20 bases between. Germline V gene data show CDR1 as GTSNPN and CDR2 as SVGIG (reference sequence). CDR3 sequence reads: CAWLRQSSKRAFF. The CDR3 coding sequence is TGTGCCTGGTTGAGGCAATCAAGTAAGCGAGCTTTCTTT.

The gene calls are TRBV10-2 and TRBJ2-7; D possibly corresponds to TRBD1 (5 bases). The CDR3 consists of 12 residues. The germline V gene encodes CDR1 WSHSY and CDR2 SAAADI. V dropped 6 bases and J dropped 3 bases, with 9 bases sitting between them. CDR3 sequence: CASSPGIYEQYV. CDR3 sequence (DNA): TGCGCCAGCAGCCCAGGGATCTACGAGCAGTACGTC.

This chain joins TRBV6-5 and TRBJ2-7, with TRBD2 matching 9 bases. Germline assignment: CDR1 MNHEY and CDR2 SVGAGI. With 5 bases clipped from V and 2 bases from J, the junction kept 7 bases outside the gene matches. The CDR3 contains 15 residues. The CDR3 bases are TGTGCCAGCAGTCCGCAGACTAGCGGACCCTACGAGCAGTACGTC. It encodes CASSPQTSGPYEQYV.

This clone appeared a single time. The chain is built from TRBV19 and TRBJ2-5; the match to TRBD1 covers 9 bases. Germline loops: CDR1 LNHDA, CDR2 SQIVND (reference sequence). J gave up 6 bases and V 6 bases, and 5 bases lay outside the gene matches. The CDR3 is made up of 13 amino acids. The DNA of the CDR3 is TGTGCCAGTAGGGGGACAGGGTTAAAGACCCAGTACTTC. Residues: CASRGTGLKTQYF. Using reference TRBV19 and TRBJ2-5 for the parts outside the CDR3, the full variable domain is DGGITQSPKYLFRKEGQNVTLSCEQNLNHDAMYWYRQDPGQGLRLIYYSQIVNDFQKGDIAEGYSVSREKKESFPLTVTSAQKNPTAFYLCASRGTGLKTQYFGPGTRLLVL.

The chain is built from TRBV6-5 and TRBJ2-7; 13 nucleotides match TRBD2. This CDR3 is built from 14 residues. Germline CDR1 is MNHEY and CDR2 is SVGAGI. Trimming at V came to 6 bases and at J to 6 bases, leaving 5 bases not matched to a gene. The CDR3 here is CASRRTSGGTEQYV. CDR3 nucleotides: TGTGCCAGCAGGAGGACTAGCGGGGGAACCGAGCAGTACGTC.

This chain connects TRBV5-1 to TRBJ1-1; 9 bases are shared with TRBD1. The CDR3 is 13 residues long. The V gene's germline CDR1 is SGHRS and CDR2 YFSETQ. V trimming: 3 bases; J trimming: 10 bases; junction bases outside the gene matches: 7. The CDR3 DNA follows: TGCGCCAGCAGCTCAATAGGACAGGGGCGAGCTTTCTTT. Translation: CASSSIGQGRAFF. Supplemented by reference TRBV5-1 and TRBJ1-1, the full variable domain reads KAGVTQTPRYLIKTRGQQVTLSCSPISGHRSVSWYQQTPGQGLQFLFEYFSETQRNKGNFPGRFSGRQFSNSRSEMNVSTLELGDSALYLCASSSIGQGRAFFGQGTRLTVV.

The V call is TRBV12-3 or TRBV12-4, the J call TRBJ1-5; weak D call: TRBD1 (5 bases). Trimming shortened V by 3 bases and J by 5 bases, and 8 bases separated the two germline ends. The CDR3 spans 13 residues. CDR3 bases: TGTGCCAGCAGTTTGTCCAGGGATCAGCCCCAGCATTTT. Translating it yields CASSLSRDQPQHF.

CDR3 amino acids: CASSFRRWSSYEQYF. The CDR3 DNA sequence: TGTGCCAGCAGCTTTAGACGGTGGAGCTCCTACGAGCAGTACTTC. V and J are TRBV5-6 and TRBJ2-7; D ambiguous. With 2 bases removed from V and 0 bases from J, the gap between germline ends came to 12 bases. The germline V gene has CDR1 SGHDT and CDR2 YYEEEE. The CDR3 runs to 15 residues.

The rearrangement links TRBV6-6 to TRBJ1-1, with unresolved D. The V end was cut by 3 bases, the J end by 8 bases, with 16 bases between. This CDR3 contains 14 residues. CDR1 is MNHNY, CDR2 SVGAGI, per germline (reference sequence). CDR3 residues: CASSYPDSAPEAFF. The CDR3 nucleotides are TGTGCCAGCAGTTATCCCGACTCCGCCCCAGAAGCTTTCTTT.

This clone was counted a few times. This chain links TRBV5-4 with TRBJ1-1; D gene unclear. The CDR3 length is 13 residues. Per the germline V gene, CDR1 is SGHNT and CDR2 is YYREEE (reference sequence). Trimming cost V 1 base and J 4 bases, with 8 bases left between them. The CDR3 DNA reads as TGTGCCAGCAGCTTGACGGGTCCCACTGAAGCTTTCTTT. Amino acids: CASSLTGPTEAFF. Full variable domain (remainder filled in from reference TRBV5-4 and TRBJ1-1): ETGVTQSPTHLIKTRGQQVTLRCSSQSGHNTVSWYQQALGQGPQFIFQYYREEENGRGNFPPRFSGLQFPNYSSELNVNALELDDSALYLCASSLTGPTEAFFGQGTRLTVV.

The chain links TRBV11-2 to TRBJ2-3; D is unclear. From germline, CDR1 is SGHAT and CDR2 FQNNGV. The CDR3 has 14 amino acids. V lost 3 bases and J 2 bases, leaving 9 bases between the germline ends. The CDR3 is CASSLAGNTDTQYF. The CDR3 region has the DNA TGTGCCAGCAGCTTGGCAGGAAACACAGATACGCAGTATTTT.

CDR3 region: CASSVPQGGTSNQPQHF. The DNA for the CDR3 is TGTGCCAGCAGTGTTCCGCAGGGGGGTACGAGCAATCAGCCCCAGCATTTT. The chain joins TRBV6-1 to TRBJ1-5; the match to TRBD1 covers 7 bases. The CDR3 has 17 residues. Unmatched junction bases numbered 10, after V lost 4 bases and J lost 1 base. CDR1 is MNHNS and CDR2 is SASEGT in the germline V gene.

The chain recombines TRBV9 with TRBJ2-5; 10 nucleotides match TRBD1. Germline V lookup: CDR1 SGDLS, CDR2 YYNGEE. The junction had 6 bases not matched to a gene; V was cut back by 0 bases and J by 1 base. The CDR3 spans 17 residues. The CDR3 spells CASSVGIRTGGQETQYF. CDR3 DNA sequence: TGTGCCAGCAGCGTAGGAATCCGGACAGGGGGCCAAGAGACCCAGTACTTC.

The chain is built from TRBV30 and TRBJ1-1; TRBD1 matches at 8 bases. Germline assignment: CDR1 GTSNPN and CDR2 SVGIG (reference sequence). This CDR3 contains 14 residues. Trimming removed 1 base from V and 1 base from J; junction bases left unmatched: 2. The CDR3 loop reads CAWSAGQANTEAFF. CDR3 nucleotides: TGTGCCTGGAGTGCGGGACAGGCGAACACTGAAGCTTTCTTT.

The chain recombines TRBV2 with TRBJ1-5, with TRBD1 matching over 7 bases. Germline CDR1 is SNHLY and CDR2 is FYNNEI. The CDR3 length is 15 residues. Germline trimming cut 6 bases from V and 0 bases from J; bases unmatched to any gene: 5. The CDR3 is CASRPDRTSNQPQHF. The CDR3 DNA sequence: TGTGCCAGCAGGCCGGACAGGACTAGCAATCAGCCCCAGCATTTT.

The chain joins TRBV13 to TRBJ1-1; a possible D gene is TRBD1 (5 bases). Trimming pared 1 base from V and 5 bases from J, leaving 14 bases between. Germline CDR1 PRHDT, CDR2 FYEKMQ (reference sequence). CDR3 size: 15 residues. CDR3 bases: TGTGCCAGCAGCTTAGAGGCGGGGGTGAGGACTGAAGCTTTCTTT. As protein: CASSLEAGVRTEAFF.

The chain employs TRBV6-1 and TRBJ1-5, with D maybe TRBD1 (5 bases). This CDR3 is 12 amino acids long. CDR1 is MNHNS, CDR2 SASEGT, per germline. With 3 bases removed from V and 7 bases from J, the gap between germline ends came to 7 bases. CDR3 sequence: CASSDRVQPQHF. The CDR3 DNA reads TGTGCCAGCAGTGACAGGGTCCAGCCCCAGCATTTT.